This TCR beta chain is from a study of lymphopenia after photon versus proton radiotherapy. Only in-frame clones appear in the TCRdb table, and some are missing; sequencing was by immunoSEQ multiplex PCR. The repertoire holds 30,000 or so clones, with 87% as singletons. Germline CDR1 SEHNR, CDR2 FQNEAQ (reference sequence). V lost 3 bases and J lost 0, with 8 bases in between. The length of the CDR3 is 14 residues. Here the sequenced sample was peripheral blood, taken from a patient treated with proton-based radiotherapy. The receptor was isolated from a woman in her fifties or sixties with cholangiocarcinoma. Some clones in this sample may be carry-over from other donors' samples. The chain carries TRBV7-9 and TRBJ2-5; D may be TRBD1 (6 bases). CDR3 loop: CASSFGQNQETQYF. The CDR3 DNA is TGTGCCAGCAGCTTCGGACAGAACCAAGAGACCCAGTACTTC.